This passage covers 28 T cell receptor beta chains from one sample sequenced in a study of T cell repertoires in cytomegalovirus infection. These receptors' targets are unknown. TCRdb processed the reads anew with MiXCR; each CDR3 protein has one entry. Seen here are some 270,000 distinct CDR3 sequences, approximately 22% observed once, and the top ten hold roughly a fifth. Material: cultured PBMCs, obtained from culture after CMV antigen stimulation. The receptor source for this set is a human donor in good health (CMV status not recorded). Some clones in this sample may be carry-over from other donors' samples.

This clonotype has just a few counts. The V gene is TRBV7-2, the J gene TRBJ2-1, with TRBD2 matching over 8 bases. V was pared by 3 bases and J by 12 bases, with 7 bases of the junction left unmatched. From germline, CDR1 is SGHTA and CDR2 FQGNSA. CDR3 length equals 13 residues. CDR3 region: CASSLTLAGRQFF. The CDR3, as DNA: TGTGCCAGCAGCTTGACCTTAGCGGGAAGGCAGTTCTTC.

The chain joins TRBV29-1 to TRBJ2-5, with 11 bases that match TRBD2. In germline, CDR1 is SQVTM, CDR2 ANQGSEA. This CDR3 is built from 17 residues. V lost 3 bases to trimming and J lost 4 bases; unmatched junction nucleotides: 13. The CDR3 nucleotides read TGCAGCGTTGATGAGGTAGCGGGAGGGCGTGTCGGAGAGACCCAGTACTTC. Translated, it gives CSVDEVAGGRVGETQYF.

This clonotype was counted ten times or more. This chain joins TRBV6-1 and TRBJ2-7; 9 positions agree with TRBD2. This CDR3 has 16 residues. V was pared by 4 bases and J by 3 bases, with 10 bases of the junction left unmatched. Germline V gene data show CDR1 as MNHNS and CDR2 as SASEGT. CDR3 sequence: CASSGEIAGVNYEQYF. DNA of the CDR3: TGTGCCAGCAGTGGTGAAATAGCGGGGGTAAACTACGAGCAGTACTTC.

The chain couples TRBV4-3 to TRBJ2-5; 10 positions agree with TRBD2. The CDR3 is made up of 16 amino acids. Per the germline V gene, CDR1 is LGHNA and CDR2 is YSLEER. V shed 1 base, J shed 2 bases, and the junction held 4 bases outside the gene matches. The CDR3 bases are TGCGCCAGCAGCCAAGCAGCGGGAGGGCCTCAAGAGACCCAGTACTTC. It specifies CASSQAAGGPQETQYF.

This clonotype was observed a handful of times. The chain carries TRBV20-1 and TRBJ2-5; 12 bases match TRBD2. Trimming at V came to 5 bases and at J to 5 bases, leaving 9 bases not matched to a gene. Germline CDR1 reads DFQATT; CDR2 reads SNEGSKA (reference sequence). The CDR3 consists of 15 residues. The CDR3 loop reads CSAVRLAGVGETQYF. The DNA for the CDR3 is TGCAGTGCTGTTCGACTAGCGGGAGTGGGGGAGACCCAGTACTTC.

This clonotype was counted between two and nine times. This chain joins TRBV6-5 and TRBJ2-7; D is unclear. The CDR3 spans 15 residues. Germline CDR1 MNHEY, CDR2 SVGAGI. Between the trimmed V and J ends, which lost 0 bases and 3 bases, there was a span of 12 bases. CDR3 amino acids: CASSYSSVADYEQYF. CDR3 nucleotides: TGTGCCAGCAGTTACTCGTCCGTAGCCGACTACGAGCAGTACTTC.

The V gene is TRBV6-5, the J gene TRBJ2-3; 11 bases match TRBD2. The CDR3 has 16 amino acids. J lost 3 bases, V lost 4 bases, and 6 bases had no gene match. Germline-derived CDR1 and CDR2 are MNHEY and SVGAGI. CDR3 amino acids: CASSSPTSGVTDTQYF. Written as DNA, the CDR3 is TGTGCCAGCAGTTCCCCGACTAGCGGGGTAACAGATACGCAGTATTTT.

The chain carries TRBV4-3 and TRBJ2-1; D remains unclear. The CDR3 is made up of 12 amino acids. Germline CDR1 LGHNA, CDR2 YSLEER. V was trimmed by 3 bases and J by 3 bases, leaving 3 bases between them. The CDR3 bases are TGCGCCAGCAGCCACGACTACAATGAGCAGTTCTTC. Protein: CASSHDYNEQFF.

The sample holds a few counts of this clonotype. This chain connects TRBV14 to TRBJ1-1; D call uncertain. The CDR3 contains 12 residues. Trimming took off 4 bases at V and 6 bases at J, with 9 bases between the two ends. The V gene's germline CDR1 is SGHDN and CDR2 FVKESK. The DNA of the CDR3 is TGTGCCAGCAGCCCGCTGAATGCTGAAGCTTTCTTT. It specifies CASSPLNAEAFF.

In this sample, this clonotype turned up a few times. V gene TRBV19 combines with J gene TRBJ2-1; 10 bases are a match to TRBD2. The CDR3 is made up of 17 amino acids. The junction had 9 bases not matched to a gene; V was cut back by 3 bases and J by 4 bases. In germline, CDR1 is LNHDA, CDR2 SQIVND (reference sequence). CDR3 sequence reads: CASSIDLASGGYNEQFF. Here the CDR3 DNA reads TGTGCCAGTAGTATCGATTTGGCTAGCGGGGGTTACAATGAGCAGTTCTTC.

The gene calls are TRBV5-4 and TRBJ2-5; 7 bases are shared with TRBD2. V was clipped by 1 base and J by 4 bases; unmatched bases: 7. Germline V gene data show CDR1 as SGHNT and CDR2 as YYREEE (reference sequence). The CDR3 length is 15 residues. The CDR3 DNA is TGTGCCAGCAGCTTGAAGCAGGGCGGGGGAGAGACCCAGTACTTC. Encoded protein: CASSLKQGGGETQYF.

The V and J genes are TRBV12-3 or TRBV12-4 and TRBJ1-3, with D unresolved. V lost 5 bases and J 4 bases, leaving 12 bases between the germline ends. The length of the CDR3 is 14 residues. The DNA for the CDR3 is TGTGCCAGCAGTACGACACCATCCGGAAACACCATATATTTT. Amino acids: CASSTTPSGNTIYF.

This clonotype occurred a few times. The V gene is TRBV6-2 or TRBV6-3, the J gene TRBJ1-1, with a weak D call TRBD1 (5 bases). CDR3 size: 14 residues. Trimming removed 2 bases at V and 0 bases at J, with 7 bases between. Germline-derived CDR1 and CDR2 are MNHEY and SVGEGT. Here the CDR3 reads CASSYDSLNTEAFF. The CDR3 nucleotides are TGTGCCAGCAGTTACGACAGCTTGAACACTGAAGCTTTCTTT.

This clonotype was seen a few times. Sequence at one end of the junction differs from germline and may be a read error. This chain connects TRBV7-2 to TRBJ2-7; D is perhaps TRBD2 (7 bases). CDR1 SGHTA and CDR2 FQGNSA come from the germline V gene. This CDR3 comprises 14 residues. CDR3 protein: CASILGGGQYEQYF. CDR3 in DNA: TGTGCCAGCATCTTAGGGGGAGGGCAATACGAGCAGTACTTC.

The genes are TRBV9 and TRBJ1-1; tentatively, D is TRBD1 (5 bases). The CDR3 extends over 15 amino acids. V was trimmed by 0 bases and J by 1 base, leaving 10 bases between them. CDR1 is SGDLS and CDR2 is YYNGEE in the germline V gene. The CDR3 region is CASSVEPDRNTEAFF. The CDR3 DNA follows: TGTGCCAGCAGCGTAGAGCCCGACAGGAACACTGAAGCTTTCTTT.

This clonotype has only a few counts. The chain has TRBV19 and TRBJ2-1; 13 positions agree with TRBD2. CDR3 length: 18 residues. The germline CDR1 and CDR2 sequences are LNHDA and SQIVND (reference sequence). J gave up 1 base and V 6 bases, and 9 bases lay outside the gene matches. The CDR3 here is CASSRTSGRSISYNEQFF. CDR3 sequence (DNA): TGTGCCAGTAGCAGGACTAGCGGGAGATCAATTTCCTACAATGAGCAGTTCTTC.

This clonotype appeared a single time. The rearrangement joins TRBV28 to TRBJ2-5; D assignment may be TRBD1 or TRBD2 (6 bases each). Per the germline V gene, CDR1 is MDHEN and CDR2 is SYDVKM. V lost 6 bases and J lost 6, with 11 bases in between. This CDR3 is built from 12 residues. The CDR3 bases are TGTGCCAGCAGATTCGGGGGCAAGACCCAGTACTTC. This encodes CASRFGGKTQYF.

The CDR3 sequence: CASSWTGGLNQPQHF. As DNA, the CDR3 is TGTGCCAGCAGCTGGACAGGGGGACTCAATCAGCCCCAGCATTTT. The J gene is TRBJ1-5, the V gene TRBV7-8; 10 positions match TRBD1. J gave up 3 bases and V 4 bases, and 3 bases lay outside the gene matches. The germline V gene has CDR1 SGHVS and CDR2 FQNEAQ. The CDR3 has 15 residues.

The chain couples TRBV19 to TRBJ2-1, with a possible D match to TRBD1 (6 bases). Between the trimmed V and J ends, which lost 6 bases and 7 bases, there was a span of 16 bases. CDR1 and CDR2 from the germline V gene are LNHDA and SQIVND (reference sequence). The length of the CDR3 is 14 residues. As DNA, the CDR3 is TGTGCCAGTAGGGACAGCGGAGCCAGGAATGAGCAGTTCTTC. This translates into CASRDSGARNEQFF.

In this sample, this clonotype turned up a few times. The chain carries TRBV12-3 or TRBV12-4 and TRBJ2-1; the D is unclear. The CDR3 is made up of 16 amino acids. The V end lost 3 bases, the J end lost 0 bases, and 12 bases lay between the germline ends. In nucleotides, the CDR3 is TGTGCCAGCAGTTTCTACGGCGGCAGCTCCTACAATGAGCAGTTCTTC. Residues: CASSFYGGSSYNEQFF.

This clonotype turned up a few times. This rearrangement joins TRBV30 to TRBJ2-3; D is unresolved. Per germline, CDR1 GTSNPN and CDR2 SVGIG (reference sequence). V was shortened by 0 bases and J by 2 bases, with 6 bases between the two germline ends. This CDR3 contains 13 residues. The CDR3 sequence: CAWSVGDTDTQYF. Here the CDR3 DNA reads TGTGCCTGGAGTGTAGGAGACACAGATACGCAGTATTTT.

The chain uses TRBV7-3 and TRBJ2-1; 7 nucleotides align to TRBD2. CDR3 length: 16 residues. After removal of 1 base from V and 4 bases from J, the junction contained 7 bases not matched to a gene. Germline V gene data show CDR1 as SGHTA and CDR2 as FQGTGA. DNA for the CDR3: TGTGCCAGCAGCTTAATACGCGGGAGCGGGTACAATGAGCAGTTCTTC. Its translation is CASSLIRGSGYNEQFF.

The CDR3 reads CASSERGQTQYF. CDR3 DNA sequence: TGTGCCAGCAGTGAAAGAGGACAGACCCAGTACTTC. The J gene is TRBJ2-5, the V gene TRBV2; D is undetermined. The CDR3 consists of 12 residues. Trimming removed 2 bases at V and 6 bases at J, with 7 bases between. CDR1 is SNHLY and CDR2 is FYNNEI in the germline V gene.

This clonotype has a handful of counts. The chain carries TRBV30 and TRBJ2-7; a weak D match, TRBD2 (6 bases). This CDR3 is 14 amino acids long. V was shortened by 8 bases and J by 4 bases, with 21 bases between the two germline ends. Germline V lookup: CDR1 GTSNPN, CDR2 SVGIG (reference sequence). The CDR3 protein is CAASGGATRYEQYF. The CDR3, as DNA: TGTGCCGCATCAGGCGGGGCCACCCGGTACGAGCAGTACTTC. The complete variable domain, with remaining parts taken from reference TRBV30 and TRBJ2-7, reads SQTIHQWPATLVQPVGSPLSLECTVEGTSNPNLYWYRQAAGRGLQLLFYSVGIGQISSEVPQNLSASRPQDRQFILSSKKLLLSDSGFYLCAASGGATRYEQYFGPGTRLTVT.

V and J are TRBV24-1 and TRBJ2-2, with a weak D call TRBD1 (6 bases). Germline CDR1 reads KGHDR; CDR2 reads SFDVKD. The CDR3 totals 15 residues. The V end was cut by 4 bases, the J end by 4 bases, with 12 bases between. The CDR3 sequence: CATSDPTGLTGELFF. CDR3 nucleotide sequence: TGTGCCACCAGTGACCCGACAGGACTCACCGGGGAGCTGTTTTTT.

This clonotype was seen only a few times. The chain joins TRBV28 to TRBJ1-4; 7 nucleotides line up with TRBD1. This CDR3 is 14 amino acids long. V shed 4 bases and J 4 bases; nucleotides not matched to a gene: 3. Germline V gene sequence: CDR1 MDHEN, CDR2 SYDVKM. CDR3 protein: CASSSGQDNEKLFF. The CDR3 DNA is TGTGCCAGCAGTTCCGGACAGGATAATGAAAAACTGTTTTTT.

At least ten counts were recorded for this clonotype. The chain uses TRBV7-2 and TRBJ1-2, with unresolved D. The CDR3 covers 14 residues. V was shortened by 8 bases and J by 0 bases, with 13 bases between the two germline ends. Per the germline V gene, CDR1 is SGHTA and CDR2 is FQGNSA. CDR3 protein: CASYRGNSNYGYTF. CDR3 DNA: TGTGCCAGCTACCGCGGAAACTCTAACTATGGCTACACCTTC.

The chain couples TRBV5-1 to TRBJ2-7; 13 bases fit TRBD2. The CDR3 runs 15 residues. The germline V gene encodes CDR1 SGHRS and CDR2 YFSETQ. V dropped 4 bases and J dropped 7; count of bases not matched to a gene: 8. The CDR3 region is CASSPGLAGVDEQYF. The CDR3 coding sequence is TGCGCCAGCAGCCCCGGACTAGCGGGAGTGGATGAGCAGTACTTC.